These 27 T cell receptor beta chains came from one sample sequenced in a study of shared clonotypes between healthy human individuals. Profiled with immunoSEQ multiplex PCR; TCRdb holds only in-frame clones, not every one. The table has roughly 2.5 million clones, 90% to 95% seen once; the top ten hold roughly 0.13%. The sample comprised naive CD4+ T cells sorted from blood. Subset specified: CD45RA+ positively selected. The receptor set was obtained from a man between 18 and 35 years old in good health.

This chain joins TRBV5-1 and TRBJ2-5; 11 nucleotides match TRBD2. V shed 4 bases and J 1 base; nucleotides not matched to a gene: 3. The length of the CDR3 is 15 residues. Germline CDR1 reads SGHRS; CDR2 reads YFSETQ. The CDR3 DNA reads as TGCGCCAGCAGCCCAACTAGCGGGGGCCAAGAGACCCAGTACTTC. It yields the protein CASSPTSGGQETQYF.

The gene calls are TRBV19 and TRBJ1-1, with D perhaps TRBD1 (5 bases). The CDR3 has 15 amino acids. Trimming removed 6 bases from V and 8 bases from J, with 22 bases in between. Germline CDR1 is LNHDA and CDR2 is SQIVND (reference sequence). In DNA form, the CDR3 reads TGTGCCAGTAGCACGACAGCGCCCAAAGGTCGAGAAGCTTTCTTT. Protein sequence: CASSTTAPKGREAFF. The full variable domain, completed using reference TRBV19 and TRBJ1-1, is DGGITQSPKYLFRKEGQNVTLSCEQNLNHDAMYWYRQDPGQGLRLIYYSQIVNDFQKGDIAEGYSVSREKKESFPLTVTSAQKNPTAFYLCASSTTAPKGREAFFGQGTRLTVV.

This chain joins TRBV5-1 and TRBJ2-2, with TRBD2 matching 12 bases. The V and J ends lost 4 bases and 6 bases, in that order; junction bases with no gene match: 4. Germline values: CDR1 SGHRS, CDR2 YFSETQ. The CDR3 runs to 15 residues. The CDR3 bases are TGCGCCAGCAGCCCGACTAGCGGGAGCTCCGGGGAGCTGTTTTTT. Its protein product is CASSPTSGSSGELFF.

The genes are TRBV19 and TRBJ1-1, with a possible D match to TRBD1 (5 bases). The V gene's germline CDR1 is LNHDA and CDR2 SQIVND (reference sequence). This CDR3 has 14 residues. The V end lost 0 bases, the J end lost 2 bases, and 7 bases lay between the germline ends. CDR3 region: CASSIERGNTEAFF. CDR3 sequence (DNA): TGTGCCAGTAGTATAGAGAGGGGAAACACTGAAGCTTTCTTT.

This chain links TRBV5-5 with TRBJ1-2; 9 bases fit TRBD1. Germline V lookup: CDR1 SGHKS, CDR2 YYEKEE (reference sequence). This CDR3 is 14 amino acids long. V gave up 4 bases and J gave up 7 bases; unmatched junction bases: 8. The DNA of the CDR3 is TGTGCCAGCAGCCAACGGACAGGGGAGAGTGGCTACACCTTC. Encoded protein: CASSQRTGESGYTF.

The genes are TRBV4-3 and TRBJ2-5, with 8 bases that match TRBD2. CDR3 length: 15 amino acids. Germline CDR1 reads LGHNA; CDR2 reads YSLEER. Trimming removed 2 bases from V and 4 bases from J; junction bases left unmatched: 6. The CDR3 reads CASSQTGGPSETQYF. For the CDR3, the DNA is TGCGCCAGCAGCCAAACGGGAGGGCCGTCAGAGACCCAGTACTTC.

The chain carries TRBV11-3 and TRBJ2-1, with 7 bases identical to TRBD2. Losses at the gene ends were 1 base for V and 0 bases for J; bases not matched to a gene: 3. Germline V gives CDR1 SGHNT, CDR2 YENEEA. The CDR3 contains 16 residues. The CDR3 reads CASSLGGTTSYNEQFF. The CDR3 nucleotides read TGTGCCAGCAGCTTAGGGGGGACTACCTCCTACAATGAGCAGTTCTTC.

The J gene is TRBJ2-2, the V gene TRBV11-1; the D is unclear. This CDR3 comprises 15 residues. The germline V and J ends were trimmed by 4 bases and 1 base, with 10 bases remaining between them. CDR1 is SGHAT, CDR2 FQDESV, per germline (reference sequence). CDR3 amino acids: CASSYWELNTGELFF. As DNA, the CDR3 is TGTGCCAGCAGCTATTGGGAATTGAACACCGGGGAGCTGTTTTTT.

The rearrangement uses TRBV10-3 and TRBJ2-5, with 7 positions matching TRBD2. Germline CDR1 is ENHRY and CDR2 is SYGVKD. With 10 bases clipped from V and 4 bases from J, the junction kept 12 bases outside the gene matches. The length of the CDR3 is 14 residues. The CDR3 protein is CATQGLISSETQYF. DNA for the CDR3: TGTGCCACCCAGGGACTAATCTCCTCAGAGACCCAGTACTTC.

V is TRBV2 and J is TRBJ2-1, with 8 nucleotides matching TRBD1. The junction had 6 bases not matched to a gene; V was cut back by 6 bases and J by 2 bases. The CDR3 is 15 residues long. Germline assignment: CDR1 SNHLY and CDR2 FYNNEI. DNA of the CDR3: TGTGCCAGCAGCCGCCAGGGGGCTGCCTACAATGAGCAGTTCTTC. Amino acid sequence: CASSRQGAAYNEQFF.

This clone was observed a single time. The CDR3 nucleotides read TGTGCCAGCAGGGGTCGGGAGAACACTGAAGCTTTCTTT. Protein sequence: CASRGRENTEAFF. This sequence joins TRBV2 and TRBJ1-1; D ambiguous. The germline V gene encodes CDR1 SNHLY and CDR2 FYNNEI. This CDR3 has 13 residues. The V gene lost 6 bases and the J gene lost 1 base, with 9 bases spanning the gap.

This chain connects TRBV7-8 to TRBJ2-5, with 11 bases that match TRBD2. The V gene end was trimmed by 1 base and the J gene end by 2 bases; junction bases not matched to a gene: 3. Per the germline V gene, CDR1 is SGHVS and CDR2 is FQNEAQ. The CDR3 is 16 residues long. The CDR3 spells CASSLGGLAVQETQYF. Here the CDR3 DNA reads TGTGCCAGCAGCTTAGGGGGACTAGCGGTTCAAGAGACCCAGTACTTC.

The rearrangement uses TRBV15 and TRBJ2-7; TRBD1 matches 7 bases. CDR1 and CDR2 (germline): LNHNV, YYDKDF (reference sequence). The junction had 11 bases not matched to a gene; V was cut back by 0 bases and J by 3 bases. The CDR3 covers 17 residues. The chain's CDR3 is CATSRDRTGVILYEQYF. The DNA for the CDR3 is TGTGCCACCAGCAGAGATCGTACAGGGGTTATTCTCTACGAGCAGTACTTC.

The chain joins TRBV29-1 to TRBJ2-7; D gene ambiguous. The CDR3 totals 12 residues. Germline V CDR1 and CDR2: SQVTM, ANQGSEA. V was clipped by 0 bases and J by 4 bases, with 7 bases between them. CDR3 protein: CSVEDDKYEQYF. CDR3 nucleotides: TGCAGCGTTGAAGACGACAAGTACGAGCAGTACTTC.

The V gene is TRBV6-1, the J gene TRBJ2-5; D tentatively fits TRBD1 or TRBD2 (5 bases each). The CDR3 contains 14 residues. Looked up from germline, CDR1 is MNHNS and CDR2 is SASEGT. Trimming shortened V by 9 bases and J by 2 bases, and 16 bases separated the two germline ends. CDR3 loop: CASAESWGQETQYF. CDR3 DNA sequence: TGTGCCAGTGCTGAGTCGTGGGGGCAAGAGACCCAGTACTTC.

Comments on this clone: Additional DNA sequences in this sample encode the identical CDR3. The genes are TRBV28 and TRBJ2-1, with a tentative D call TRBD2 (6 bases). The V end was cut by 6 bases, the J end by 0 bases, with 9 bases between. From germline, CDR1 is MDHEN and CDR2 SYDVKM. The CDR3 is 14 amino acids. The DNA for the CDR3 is TGTGCCAGCAGGCCGGGGGTCTCCTACAATGAGCAGTTCTTC. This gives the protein CASRPGVSYNEQFF. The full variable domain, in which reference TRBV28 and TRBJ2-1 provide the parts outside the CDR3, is DVKVTQSSRYLVKRTGEKVFLECVQDMDHENMFWYRQDPGLGLRLIYFSYDVKMKEKGDIPEGYSVSREKKERFSLILESASTNQTSMYLCASRPGVSYNEQFFGPGTRLTVL.

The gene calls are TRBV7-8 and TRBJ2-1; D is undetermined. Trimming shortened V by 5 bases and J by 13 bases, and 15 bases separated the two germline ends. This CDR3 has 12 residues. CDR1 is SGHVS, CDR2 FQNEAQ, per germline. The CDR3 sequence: CASSLVLATQFF. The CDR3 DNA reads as TGTGCCAGCAGCCTGGTCTTAGCTACTCAGTTCTTC.

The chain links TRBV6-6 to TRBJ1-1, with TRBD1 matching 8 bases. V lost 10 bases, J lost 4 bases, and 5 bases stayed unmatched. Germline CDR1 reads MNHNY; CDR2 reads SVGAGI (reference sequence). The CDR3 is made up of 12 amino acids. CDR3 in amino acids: CATSGGGTEAFF. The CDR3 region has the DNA TGTGCCACCTCAGGGGGCGGCACTGAAGCTTTCTTT.

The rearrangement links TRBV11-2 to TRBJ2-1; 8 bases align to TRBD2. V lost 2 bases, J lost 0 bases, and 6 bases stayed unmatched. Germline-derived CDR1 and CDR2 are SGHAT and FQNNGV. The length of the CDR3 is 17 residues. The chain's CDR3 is CASSLRTGGASYNEQFF. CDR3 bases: TGTGCCAGCAGCTTACGAACGGGGGGGGCCTCCTACAATGAGCAGTTCTTC.

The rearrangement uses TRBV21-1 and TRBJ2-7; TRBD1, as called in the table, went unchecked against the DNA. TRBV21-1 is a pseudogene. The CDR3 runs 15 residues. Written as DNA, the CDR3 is TGTGCCAGCAGCAAAGCCCAGGGACAGATCTACGAGCAGTACTTC. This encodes CASSKAQGQIYEQYF.

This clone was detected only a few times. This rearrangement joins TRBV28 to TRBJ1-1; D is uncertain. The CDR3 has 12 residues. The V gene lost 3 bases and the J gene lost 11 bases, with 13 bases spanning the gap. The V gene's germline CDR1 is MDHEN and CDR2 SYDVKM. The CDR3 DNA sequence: TGTGCCAGCAGTTTTTACCCCCTGAATGCTTTCTTT. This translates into CASSFYPLNAFF.

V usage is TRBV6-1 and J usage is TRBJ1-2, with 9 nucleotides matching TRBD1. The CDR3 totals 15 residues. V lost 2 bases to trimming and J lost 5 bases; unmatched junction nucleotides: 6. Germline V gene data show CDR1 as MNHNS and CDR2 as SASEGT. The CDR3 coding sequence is TGTGCCAGCAGTGAATGGGACAGGGCGCTTTATGGCTACACCTTC. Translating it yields CASSEWDRALYGYTF.

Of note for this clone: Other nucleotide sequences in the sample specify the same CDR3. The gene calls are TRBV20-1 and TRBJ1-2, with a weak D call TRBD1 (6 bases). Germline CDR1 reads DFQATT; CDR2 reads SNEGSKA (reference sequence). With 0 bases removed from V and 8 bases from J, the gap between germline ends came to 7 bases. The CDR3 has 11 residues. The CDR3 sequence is CSARDQGGYTF. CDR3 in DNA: TGCAGTGCTAGAGATCAGGGGGGCTACACCTTC.

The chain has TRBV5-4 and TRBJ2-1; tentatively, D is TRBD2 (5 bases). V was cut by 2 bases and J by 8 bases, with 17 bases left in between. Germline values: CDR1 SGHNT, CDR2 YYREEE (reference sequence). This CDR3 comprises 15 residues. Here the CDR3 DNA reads TGTGCCAGCAGCTTAGGTGCGGGTTCGATCTATGAGCAGTTCTTC. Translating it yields CASSLGAGSIYEQFF.

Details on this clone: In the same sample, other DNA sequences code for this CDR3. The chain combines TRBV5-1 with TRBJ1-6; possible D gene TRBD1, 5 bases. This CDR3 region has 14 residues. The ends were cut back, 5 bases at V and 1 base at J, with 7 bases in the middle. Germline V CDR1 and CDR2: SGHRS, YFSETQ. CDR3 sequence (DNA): TGCGCCAGCAGTGGGGGTTCCTATAATTCACCCCTCCACTTT. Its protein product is CASSGGSYNSPLHF. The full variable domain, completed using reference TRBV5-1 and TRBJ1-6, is KAGVTQTPRYLIKTRGQQVTLSCSPISGHRSVSWYQQTPGQGLQFLFEYFSETQRNKGNFPGRFSGRQFSNSRSEMNVSTLELGDSALYLCASSGGSYNSPLHFGNGTRLTVT.

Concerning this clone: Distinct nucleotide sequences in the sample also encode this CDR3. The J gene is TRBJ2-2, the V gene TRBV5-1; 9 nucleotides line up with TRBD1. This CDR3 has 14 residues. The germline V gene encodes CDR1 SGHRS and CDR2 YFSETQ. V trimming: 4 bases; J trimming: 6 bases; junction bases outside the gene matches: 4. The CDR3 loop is CASSRDREAGELFF. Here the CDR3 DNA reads TGCGCCAGCAGCAGGGACAGGGAAGCCGGGGAGCTGTTTTTT.

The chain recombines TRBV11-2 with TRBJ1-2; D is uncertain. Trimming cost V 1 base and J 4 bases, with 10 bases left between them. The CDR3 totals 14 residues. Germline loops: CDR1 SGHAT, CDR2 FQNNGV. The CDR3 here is CASSLAFSTYGYTF. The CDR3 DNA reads TGTGCCAGCAGCTTAGCCTTCAGTACCTATGGCTACACCTTC.